This TCR beta chain was recorded in a study of cytomegalovirus exposure and HLA in healthy donors. Across the study: Findings of an earlier analysis included roughly 120 million unique TCR beta sequences from roughly 200 million T cells.

Germline lookup yields CDR1 SGHAT and CDR2 FQNNGV. Trimming took off 5 bases at V and 0 bases at J, with 12 bases between the two ends. CDR3 length equals 15 residues. The PCR employed 60 Vbeta primers together with 13 Jbeta primers. Assay: immunoSEQ multiplex PCR; the TCRdb copy retains only in-frame clones and omits some. The sample comprises some 95,000 clones, roughly 70% of which are singletons, and 2% to 2.5% rests with the top ten. General study findings and limits: There were several of the most significant clusters that appeared linked to common viral pathogens in a later analysis.

Comment on this clone: Its antigen is still unknown.

The clonotype originates from a young man in good health and CMV-seronegative. What was sequenced was PBMCs. The J gene is TRBJ2-3, the V gene TRBV11-2, with D perhaps TRBD2 (7 bases). The CDR3 bases are TGTGCCAGCAGCCTCGGGGGGCACAGCACAGATACGCAGTATTTT. It is translated as CASSLGGHSTDTQYF. Drawing the rest from reference TRBV11-2 and TRBJ2-3, the complete variable domain is EAGVAQSPRYKIIEKRQSVAFWCNPISGHATLYWYQQILGQGPKLLIQFQNNGVVDDSQLPKDRFSAERLKGVDSTLKIQPAKLEDSAVYLCASSLGGHSTDTQYFGPGTRLTVL.